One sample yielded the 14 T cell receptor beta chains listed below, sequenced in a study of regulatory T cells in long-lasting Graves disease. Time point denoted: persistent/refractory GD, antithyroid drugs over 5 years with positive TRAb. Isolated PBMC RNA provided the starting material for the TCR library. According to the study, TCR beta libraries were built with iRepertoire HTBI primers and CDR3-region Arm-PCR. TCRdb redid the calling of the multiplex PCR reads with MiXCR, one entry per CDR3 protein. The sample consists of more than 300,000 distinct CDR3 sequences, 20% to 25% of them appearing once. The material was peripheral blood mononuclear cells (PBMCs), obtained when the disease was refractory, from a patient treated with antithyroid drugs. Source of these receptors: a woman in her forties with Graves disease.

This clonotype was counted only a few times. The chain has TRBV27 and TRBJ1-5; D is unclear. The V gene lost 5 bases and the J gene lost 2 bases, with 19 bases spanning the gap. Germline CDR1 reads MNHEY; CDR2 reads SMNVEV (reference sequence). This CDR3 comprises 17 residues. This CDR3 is CASSPWGGLLGNQPQHF. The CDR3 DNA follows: TGTGCCAGCAGTCCCTGGGGAGGGTTGTTGGGCAATCAGCCCCAGCATTTT.

CDR3 in amino acids: CAWSPGRFEAFF. In DNA, the CDR3 is TGTGCCTGGAGTCCAGGGCGCTTTGAAGCTTTCTTT. V usage is TRBV30 and J usage is TRBJ1-1; perhaps TRBD1 as D (5 bases). Germline CDR1 is GTSNPN and CDR2 is SVGIG (reference sequence). The CDR3 extends over 12 amino acids. Trimming shortened V by 2 bases and J by 7 bases, and 11 bases separated the two germline ends.

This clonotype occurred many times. The CDR3 is CASSSGLAGGRSGANVLTF. The CDR3 bases are TGTGCCAGCAGCTCCGGACTAGCGGGAGGGCGTTCCGGGGCCAACGTCCTGACTTTC. The gene calls are TRBV11-2 and TRBJ2-6, with 15 bases matching TRBD2. J lost 4 bases, V lost 4 bases, and 8 bases had no gene match. CDR3 size: 19 residues. CDR1 is SGHAT, CDR2 FQNNGV, per germline.

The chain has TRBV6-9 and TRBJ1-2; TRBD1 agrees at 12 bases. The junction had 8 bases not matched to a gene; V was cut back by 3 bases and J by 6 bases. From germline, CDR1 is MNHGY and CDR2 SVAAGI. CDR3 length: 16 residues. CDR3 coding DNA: TGTGCCAGCAGTTACTCTTTCGGGACAGGGGGCGATGGCTACACCTTC. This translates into CASSYSFGTGGDGYTF.

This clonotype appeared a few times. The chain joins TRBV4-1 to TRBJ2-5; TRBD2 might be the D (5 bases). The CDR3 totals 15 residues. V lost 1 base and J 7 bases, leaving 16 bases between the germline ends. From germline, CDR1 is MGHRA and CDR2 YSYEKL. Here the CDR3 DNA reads TGCGCCAGCAGCCAAGTCCTACGAGGACTTGGGACCCAGTACTTC. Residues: CASSQVLRGLGTQYF.

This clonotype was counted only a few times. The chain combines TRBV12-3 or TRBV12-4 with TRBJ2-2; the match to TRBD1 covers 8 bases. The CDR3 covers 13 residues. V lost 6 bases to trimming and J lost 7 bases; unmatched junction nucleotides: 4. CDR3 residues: CASRGDRRGELFF. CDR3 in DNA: TGTGCCAGCAGGGGGGACAGGCGCGGGGAGCTGTTTTTT.

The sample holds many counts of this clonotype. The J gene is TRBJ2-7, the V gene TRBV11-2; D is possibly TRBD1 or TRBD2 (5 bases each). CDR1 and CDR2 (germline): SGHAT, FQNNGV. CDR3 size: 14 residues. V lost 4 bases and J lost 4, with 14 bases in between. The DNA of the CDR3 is TGTGCCAGCAGCTATTTCCGGGACCCGTACGAGCAGTACTTC. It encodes CASSYFRDPYEQYF. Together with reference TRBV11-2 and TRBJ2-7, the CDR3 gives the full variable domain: EAGVAQSPRYKIIEKRQSVAFWCNPISGHATLYWYQQILGQGPKLLIQFQNNGVVDDSQLPKDRFSAERLKGVDSTLKIQPAKLEDSAVYLCASSYFRDPYEQYFGPGTRLTVT.

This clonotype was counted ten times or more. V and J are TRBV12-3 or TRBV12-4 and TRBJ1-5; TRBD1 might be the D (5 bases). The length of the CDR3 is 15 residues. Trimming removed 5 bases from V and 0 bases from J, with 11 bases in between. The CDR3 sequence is CASSRQSYSNQPQHF. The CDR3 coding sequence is TGTGCCAGCAGTAGACAGTCCTATAGCAATCAGCCCCAGCATTTT.

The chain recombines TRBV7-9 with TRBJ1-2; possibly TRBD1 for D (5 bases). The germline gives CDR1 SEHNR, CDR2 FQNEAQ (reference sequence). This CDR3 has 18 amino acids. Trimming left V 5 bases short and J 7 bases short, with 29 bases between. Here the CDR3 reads CASSQDSVAPGPSFGYTF. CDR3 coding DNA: TGTGCCAGCAGCCAAGATTCGGTAGCTCCGGGACCGTCTTTTGGCTACACCTTC.

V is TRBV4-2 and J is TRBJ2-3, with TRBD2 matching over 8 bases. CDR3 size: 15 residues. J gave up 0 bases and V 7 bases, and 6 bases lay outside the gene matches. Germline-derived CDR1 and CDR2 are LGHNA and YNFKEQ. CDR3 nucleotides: TGTGCCAGCACCATTAGCGGGGAAAGCACAGATACGCAGTATTTT. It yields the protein CASTISGESTDTQYF.

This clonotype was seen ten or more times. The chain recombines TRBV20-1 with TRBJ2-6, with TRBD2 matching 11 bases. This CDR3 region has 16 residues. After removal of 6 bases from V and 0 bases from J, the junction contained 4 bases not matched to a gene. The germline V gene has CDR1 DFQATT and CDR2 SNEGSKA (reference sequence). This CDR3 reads CSAASGRSSGANVLTF. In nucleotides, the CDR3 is TGCAGTGCAGCTAGCGGGAGGAGCTCTGGGGCCAACGTCCTGACTTTC.

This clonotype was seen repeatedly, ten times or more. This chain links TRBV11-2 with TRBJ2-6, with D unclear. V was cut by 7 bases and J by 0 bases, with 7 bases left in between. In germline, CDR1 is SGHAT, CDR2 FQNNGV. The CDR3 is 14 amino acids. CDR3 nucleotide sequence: TGTGCCAGCAATGACCGCTCTGGGGCCAACGTCCTGACTTTC. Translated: CASNDRSGANVLTF.

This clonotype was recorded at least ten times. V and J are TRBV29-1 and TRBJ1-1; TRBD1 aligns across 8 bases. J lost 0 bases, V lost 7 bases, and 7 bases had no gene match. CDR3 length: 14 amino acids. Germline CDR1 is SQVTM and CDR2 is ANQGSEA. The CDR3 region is CSALPGGMNTEAFF. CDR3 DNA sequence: TGCAGCGCGTTACCAGGGGGCATGAACACTGAAGCTTTCTTT.

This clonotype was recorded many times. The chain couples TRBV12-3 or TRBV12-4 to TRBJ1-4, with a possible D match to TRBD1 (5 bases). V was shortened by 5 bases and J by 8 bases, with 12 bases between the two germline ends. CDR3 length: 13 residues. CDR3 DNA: TGTGCCAGCAGTCGGCAGGGTTGGGAAAAACTGTTTTTT. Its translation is CASSRQGWEKLFF.